The rows below give T cell receptor beta chains drawn from one sample of a study of T cells in Graves' hyperthyroidism and ophthalmopathy. Each CDR3 protein is one row after TCRdb ran MiXCR on the multiplex PCR reads. The sample contains more than 300,000 distinct CDR3 sequences, about a fifth of which appear only once. Sequencing was done on a sample of blood. The receptors were sampled from a man between 18 and 35 years old with Graves' ophthalmopathy. Each CDR3 is given without its conserved first and last residue. Each record gives: V gene, CDR3 length, CDR3 protein.

V: TRBV27
length: 10
CDR3: ASGRDNHEQY

V: TRBV11-1
length: 11
CDR3: ASSFGQGYEQF

V: TRBV6-1
length: 14
CDR3: ASTPFPRDSEGEQF

V: TRBV27
length: 11
CDR3: ASSLLPSGEQY

V: TRBV2
length: 10
CDR3: ASSNRGYGYT

V: TRBV5-5
length: 14
CDR3: ASSSAGTGSYNEQF

V: TRBV28
length: 10
CDR3: ASSSPGSGYT

V: TRBV28
length: 13
CDR3: ATTYPAGVNSPLH

V: TRBV5-5
length: 13
CDR3: ASSFLRPQGSEQF

V: TRBV27
length: 15
CDR3: ASSLWAGAGGSYEQY

V: TRBV14
length: 10
CDR3: ASSPSGATQY

V: TRBV12-3/TRBV12-4
length: 12
CDR3: ASSLEGGANEQY

V: TRBV5-1
length: 13
CDR3: ASSPDSTGTDTQY

V: TRBV2
length: 11
CDR3: ASSDDSNQPQH

V: TRBV11-2
length: 11
CDR3: ASSSTGDVEQY

V: TRBV5-1
length: 16
CDR3: ASSLVVAGAYMNTEAF

V: TRBV5-5
length: 15
CDR3: ASSPGTGSPMNTEAF

V: TRBV5-1
length: 15
CDR3: ASSLAPQGVVNYGYT

V: TRBV11-1
length: 12
CDR3: ASSLGTGTDTQY

V: TRBV7-3
length: 15
CDR3: ASSLSGPSRGTDTQY

V: TRBV7-9
length: 12
CDR3: ASSATGGDQPQH

V: TRBV13
length: 11
CDR3: ASSLGSDYEQY

V: TRBV7-8
length: 14
CDR3: ASSLASLILYSPLH